This TCR beta chain was sequenced for a study of control samples from healthy donors and cancer patients (dated by TCRdb to about 2020). For CDR1 and CDR2, the germline V gene lists SGDLS and YYNGEE. From its cysteine to its phenylalanine, the CDR3 spans 15 amino acids. The CDR3 DNA has 45 bases and is translated from base 1. The germline V and J ends show losses of 4 bases and 7 bases respectively, and no gene match explains 8 bases of the junction. As to this clone: Its target antigen remains unknown. Base qualities are not provided; no much larger clone lies one nucleotide away.

Library method: the immunoSEQ multiplex PCR assay. Held by TCRdb, this immuneACCESS table contains in-frame sequences only and omits some clones. Under half of the omission traces to an unresolved V gene where checked; the cause of the rest is unknown. Counted in this sample were about 68,000 clones; 83% of them appeared once. The top ten hold 15% to 19% of the sample. The sequencing input was blood. This receptor was obtained from a man aged 60 to 69 in good health. The chain is encoded by TRBV9 joined to TRBJ1-6; 7 central bases correspond to TRBD1. The CDR3 has the sequence CASSPQGGGNSPLHF. The sequenced DNA: TGTGCCAGCAGCCCCCAGGGAGGGGGCAATTCACCCCTCCACTTT.